This TCR beta chain appears in the sequencing data of a study of blood T cell repertoires in COVID-19. Produced via immunoSEQ multiplex PCR; TCRdb's table is partial and in-frame only. This table has fewer than 300,000 clones, roughly 80% appearing once. V was clipped by 5 bases and J by 1 base; unmatched bases: 8. CDR1 and CDR2 from the germline V gene are LNHDA and SQIVND (reference sequence). The CDR3 runs to 16 residues. Seattle patient enrollment occurred during active infection, with longitudinal follow-up thereafter. The specimen sequenced was peripheral blood. The chain carries TRBV19 and TRBJ2-7; 10 positions agree with TRBD1. This TCR was recovered from a human donor with COVID-19, enrolled during active disease. The donor label of this sample is uncertain. In DNA form, the CDR3 reads TGTGCCAGTAGTCCCCGAGACAGGGGGCCATCCTACGAGCAGTACTTC. This encodes CASSPRDRGPSYEQYF.